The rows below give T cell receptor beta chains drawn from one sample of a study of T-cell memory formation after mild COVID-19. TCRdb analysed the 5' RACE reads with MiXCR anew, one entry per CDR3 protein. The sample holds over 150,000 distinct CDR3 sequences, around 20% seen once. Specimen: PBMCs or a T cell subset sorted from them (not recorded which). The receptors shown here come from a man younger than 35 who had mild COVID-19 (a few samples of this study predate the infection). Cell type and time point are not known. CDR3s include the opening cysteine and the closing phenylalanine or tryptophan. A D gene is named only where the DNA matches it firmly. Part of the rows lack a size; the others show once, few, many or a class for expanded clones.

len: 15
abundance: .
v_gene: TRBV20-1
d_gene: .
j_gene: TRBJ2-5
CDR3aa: CSARVGLRARETQYF
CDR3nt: TGCAGTGCTAGAGTGGGGCTTAGGGCCCGAGAGACCCAGTACTTC

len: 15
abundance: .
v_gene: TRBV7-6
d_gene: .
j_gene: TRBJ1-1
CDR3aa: CASREFQGENTEAFF
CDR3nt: TGTGCCAGCAGGGAGTTTCAAGGGGAGAACACTGAAGCTTTCTTT

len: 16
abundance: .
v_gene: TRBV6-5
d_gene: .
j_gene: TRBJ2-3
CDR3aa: CASSPRGLTVTDTQYF
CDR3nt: TGTGCCAGCAGCCCCAGGGGCCTAACCGTCACAGATACGCAGTATTTT

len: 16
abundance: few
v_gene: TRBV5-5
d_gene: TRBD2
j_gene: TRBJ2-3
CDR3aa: CASSLDLAGSTDTQYF
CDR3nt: TGTGCCAGCAGCTTGGATTTAGCGGGGAGCACAGATACGCAGTATTTT

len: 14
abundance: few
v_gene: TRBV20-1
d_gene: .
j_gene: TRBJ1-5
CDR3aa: CSARGGGDDQPQHF
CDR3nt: TGCAGTGCTAGAGGAGGGGGGGACGACCAGCCCCAGCATTTT

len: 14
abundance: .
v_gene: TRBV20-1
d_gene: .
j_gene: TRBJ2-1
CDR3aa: CSGPPLLGSREQFF
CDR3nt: TGCAGTGGACCTCCGCTCCTCGGGTCCCGCGAGCAGTTCTTC

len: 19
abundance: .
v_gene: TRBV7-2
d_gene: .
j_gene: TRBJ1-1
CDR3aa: CASSLVPTIIRRLGTEAFF
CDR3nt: TGTGCCAGCAGCTTAGTTCCAACGATCATCCGACGGTTAGGGACTGAAGCTTTCTTT

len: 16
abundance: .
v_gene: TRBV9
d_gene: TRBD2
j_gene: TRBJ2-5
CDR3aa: CASSLAGGAGGETQYF
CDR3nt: TGTGCCAGCAGCCTCGCCGGGGGGGCTGGAGGGGAGACCCAGTACTTC

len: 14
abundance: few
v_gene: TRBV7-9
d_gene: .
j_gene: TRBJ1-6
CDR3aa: CASSLVSPGSPLHF
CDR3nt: TGTGCCAGCAGCTTAGTTAGCCCGGGGTCACCCCTCCACTTT

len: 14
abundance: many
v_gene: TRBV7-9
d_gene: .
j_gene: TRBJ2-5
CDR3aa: CASSLTYVQETQYF
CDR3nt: TGTGCCAGCAGCTTAACCTACGTCCAAGAGACCCAGTACTTC

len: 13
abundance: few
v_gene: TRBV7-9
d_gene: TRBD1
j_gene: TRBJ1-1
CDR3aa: CASSLVEGARAFF
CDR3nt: TGTGCCAGCAGCTTAGTGGAGGGGGCGCGGGCTTTCTTT

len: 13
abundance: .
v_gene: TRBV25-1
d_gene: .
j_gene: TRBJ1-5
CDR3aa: CASSDRVGQPQHF
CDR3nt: TGTGCCAGCAGTGACAGGGTTGGGCAGCCCCAGCATTTT

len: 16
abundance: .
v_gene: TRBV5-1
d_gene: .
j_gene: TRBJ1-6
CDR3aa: CASSLSPDRPNSPLHF
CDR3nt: TGCGCCAGCAGCTTGAGCCCTGACAGACCCAATTCACCCCTCCACTTT

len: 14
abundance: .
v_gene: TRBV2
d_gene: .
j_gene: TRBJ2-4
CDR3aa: CASRMTLVKNIQYF
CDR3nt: TGTGCCAGCAGGATGACTCTAGTCAAAAACATTCAGTACTTC

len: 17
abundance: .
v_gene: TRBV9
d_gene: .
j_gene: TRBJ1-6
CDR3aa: CAISVGPGSAGGSPLHF
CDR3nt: TGTGCCATCAGCGTAGGACCAGGGTCCGCGGGTGGTTCACCCCTCCACTTT

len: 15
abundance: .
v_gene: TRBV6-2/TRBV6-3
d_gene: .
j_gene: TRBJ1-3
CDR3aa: CASRAAGASGNTIYF
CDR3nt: TGTGCCAGCCGCGCGGCGGGGGCCTCTGGAAACACCATATATTTT

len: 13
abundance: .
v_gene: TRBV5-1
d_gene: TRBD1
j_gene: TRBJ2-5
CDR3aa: CASSGDSQETQYF
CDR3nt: TGCGCCAGCAGCGGGGACAGCCAAGAGACCCAGTACTTC